These 27 T cell receptor beta chains were all obtained from the same sample, sequenced in a study of blood T cell repertoires in COVID-19. The assay was immunoSEQ multiplex PCR, and TCRdb's table has in-frame clones only and misses some. The sample includes under 300,000 clones, roughly nine tenths seen only once; the top ten take 1.5% to 2%. Sequencing used PBMCs or T cells enriched from blood (not recorded which). These receptors came from a middle-aged woman who had recovered from COVID-19.

A single count supports this clone. This chain links TRBV11-2 with TRBJ2-2; 8 nucleotides line up with TRBD1. Unmatched junction bases numbered 3, after V lost 6 bases and J lost 3 bases. Germline V lookup: CDR1 SGHAT, CDR2 FQNNGV. This CDR3 has 14 amino acids. Here the CDR3 reads CASSGQGYTGELFF. CDR3 sequence (DNA): TGTGCCAGCAGTGGACAGGGTTACACCGGGGAGCTGTTTTTT.

J is TRBJ1-2 and V is TRBV14; 7 nucleotides agree with TRBD1. J lost 4 bases, V lost 5 bases, and 10 bases had no gene match. CDR1 and CDR2 (germline): SGHDN, FVKESK. CDR3 length: 15 residues. The CDR3 DNA reads TGTGCCAGCAGCGACTACAGGGGTCTTTTCTATGGCTACACCTTC. Translation: CASSDYRGLFYGYTF.

Remarks on this clone: Other DNA variants within this sample encode the same CDR3. The V and J genes are TRBV11-2 and TRBJ2-1, with 8 bases identical to TRBD2. With V trimmed by 2 bases and J by 5 bases, 5 bases remained unmatched. The CDR3 is made up of 15 amino acids. CDR1 is SGHAT, CDR2 FQNNGV, per germline. In DNA form, the CDR3 reads TGTGCCAGCAGCTTAACTAGCGGAGGCAACAATGAGCAGTTCTTC. As protein: CASSLTSGGNNEQFF.

The chain joins TRBV7-2 to TRBJ2-3; no clear D. CDR3 size: 12 residues. The V gene's germline CDR1 is SGHTA and CDR2 FQGNSA. Deletions cut 5 bases from V and 2 bases from J, with 5 bases between. Written as DNA, the CDR3 is TGTGCCAGCAGCCACTACACAGATACGCAGTATTTT. It codes for CASSHYTDTQYF.

The DNA of the CDR3 is TGTGCCAGCAGTGGCGACAGGCGAGGGGGCTACACCTTC. Its translation is CASSGDRRGGYTF. This sequence joins TRBV6-4 and TRBJ1-2; possible D gene TRBD1, 6 bases. V was trimmed by 4 bases and J by 8 bases, leaving 14 bases between them. Germline CDR1 is MRHNA and CDR2 is SNTAGT. The CDR3 sequence is 13 residues long.

The genes are TRBV18 and TRBJ2-3; D gene unclear. Germline V gene lookup returns CDR1 KGHSH and CDR2 LQKENI. V was clipped by 0 bases and J by 4 bases, with 8 bases between them. The CDR3 is 14 amino acids. The CDR3 reads CASSPPVRADTQYF. The CDR3, as DNA: TGTGCCAGCTCACCACCGGTCCGAGCAGATACGCAGTATTTT.

V is TRBV3-1 (or the pseudogene TRBV3-2) and J is TRBJ2-5; tentatively, D is TRBD2 (6 bases). Germline V gene data show CDR1 as LGHDT and CDR2 as YNNKEL (reference sequence). The ends were cut back, 0 bases at V and 3 bases at J, with 8 bases in the middle. The CDR3 has 14 residues. This CDR3 reads CASSQDPGEETQYF. CDR3 in DNA: TGTGCCAGCAGCCAAGATCCGGGGGAAGAGACCCAGTACTTC.

This chain links TRBV2 with TRBJ1-1; D is possibly TRBD1 (5 bases). Trimming left V 3 bases short and J 5 bases short, with 13 bases between. Germline loops: CDR1 SNHLY, CDR2 FYNNEI. The CDR3 is 14 residues long. The CDR3 loop reads CASSEAGLRTEAFF. The CDR3 DNA follows: TGTGCCAGCAGTGAGGCAGGGCTTAGGACTGAAGCTTTCTTT. The entire variable domain, with the rest obtained from reference TRBV2 and TRBJ1-1, is as follows: EPEVTQTPSHQVTQMGQEVILRCVPISNHLYFYWYRQILGQKVEFLVSFYNNEISEKSEIFDDQFSVERPDGSNFTLKIRSTKLEDSAMYFCASSEAGLRTEAFFGQGTRLTVV.

The chain couples TRBV9 to TRBJ1-1; 9 bases align to TRBD1. This CDR3 is 16 amino acids long. V shed 2 bases, J shed 11 bases, and the junction held 16 bases outside the gene matches. Germline lookup yields CDR1 SGDLS and CDR2 YYNGEE. CDR3 sequence reads: CASSVDPTGGVSWAFF. The CDR3 DNA reads as TGTGCCAGCAGCGTCGACCCGACAGGGGGTGTAAGTTGGGCTTTCTTT. Together with reference TRBV9 and TRBJ1-1, the CDR3 gives the full variable domain: DSGVTQTPKHLITATGQRVTLRCSPRSGDLSVYWYQQSLDQGLQFLIQYYNGEERAKGNILERFSAQQFPDLHSELNLSSLELGDSALYFCASSVDPTGGVSWAFFGQGTRLTVV.

Comments on this clone: This same CDR3 is encoded by further DNA sequences in the sample. This sequence joins TRBV5-1 and TRBJ1-3; 7 nucleotides line up with TRBD1. Germline CDR1 and CDR2: SGHRS and YFSETQ. J was trimmed by 0 bases and V by 2 bases; bases with no gene match: 5. This CDR3 has 16 amino acids. CDR3 in DNA: TGCGCCAGCAGCTTAGAGGGACAGATCTCTGGAAACACCATATATTTT. Protein sequence: CASSLEGQISGNTIYF.

V is TRBV12-3 or TRBV12-4 and J is TRBJ1-1; D unclear. This CDR3 has 12 residues. Deletions cut 6 bases from V and 4 bases from J, with 9 bases between. DNA of the CDR3: TGTGCCAGCAGGCTGAAGAGCACTGAAGCTTTCTTT. Translated: CASRLKSTEAFF.

The chain links TRBV4-3 to TRBJ2-7, with D uncertain. Germline values: CDR1 LGHNA, CDR2 YSLEER. V lost 0 bases to trimming and J lost 2 bases, with 5 bases between them. This CDR3 is built from 13 residues. This chain's CDR3 is CASSQDQTYEQYF. As DNA, the CDR3 is TGCGCCAGCAGCCAAGACCAGACCTACGAGCAGTACTTC.

This sequence joins TRBV5-1 and TRBJ2-3; TRBD2 aligns across 9 bases. After removal of 1 base from V and 3 bases from J, the junction contained 6 bases not matched to a gene. This CDR3 is built from 16 residues. The germline CDR1 and CDR2 sequences are SGHRS and YFSETQ. In DNA form, the CDR3 reads TGCGCCAGCAGCTTGAATGCGGGGGGGACGACAGATACGCAGTATTTT. Translation: CASSLNAGGTTDTQYF.

The chain is built from TRBV27 and TRBJ2-7; TRBD1 agrees at 7 bases. Germline trimming cut 5 bases from V and 0 bases from J; bases unmatched to any gene: 4. Germline V lookup: CDR1 MNHEY, CDR2 SMNVEV (reference sequence). This CDR3 spans 14 amino acids. The CDR3 loop reads CASSPRDSSYEQYF. CDR3 bases: TGTGCCAGCAGTCCCCGGGACAGCTCCTACGAGCAGTACTTC.

The V gene is TRBV25-1, the J gene TRBJ1-1; 11 nucleotides agree with TRBD1. This CDR3 comprises 15 residues. Germline V gene sequence: CDR1 MGHDK, CDR2 SYGVNS. J gave up 5 bases and V 4 bases, and 6 bases lay outside the gene matches. CDR3 amino acids: CASSVLGQGATEAFF. The DNA of the CDR3 is TGTGCCAGCAGTGTCCTAGGACAGGGGGCGACTGAAGCTTTCTTT.

J is TRBJ2-2 and V is TRBV19, with 8 positions matching TRBD2. Germline V gives CDR1 LNHDA, CDR2 SQIVND (reference sequence). The V gene end was trimmed by 4 bases and the J gene end by 3 bases; junction bases not matched to a gene: 7. This CDR3 has 16 amino acids. This CDR3 is CASSTRGGSYTGELFF. The CDR3 DNA is TGTGCCAGTAGTACCCGGGGGGGTTCGTACACCGGGGAGCTGTTTTTT.

In its sample, this clone was seen a few times. In DNA form, the CDR3 reads TGTGCCAGTAGTATAGCGGGAGGGCATTTCAGTGAGCAGTTCTTC. The encoded protein is CASSIAGGHFSEQFF. The chain combines TRBV19 with TRBJ2-1; 8 bases map to TRBD2. V was pared by 1 base and J by 9 bases, with 8 bases of the junction left unmatched. The V gene's germline CDR1 is LNHDA and CDR2 SQIVND (reference sequence). The CDR3 consists of 15 residues.

This clone was observed a single time. The chain recombines TRBV6-5 with TRBJ2-7; D uncertain. This CDR3 is 14 amino acids long. The V end lost 7 bases, the J end lost 2 bases, and 15 bases lay between the germline ends. Germline V gene sequence: CDR1 MNHEY, CDR2 SVGAGI. Written as DNA, the CDR3 is TGTGCCAGCACCCCCCGCGACATGACCTACGAGCAGTACTTC. Its translation is CASTPRDMTYEQYF.

The chain employs TRBV19 and TRBJ1-2; D call uncertain. The CDR3 sequence is 16 residues long. Germline values: CDR1 LNHDA, CDR2 SQIVND (reference sequence). V was clipped by 6 bases and J by 1 base, with 18 bases between them. This CDR3 is CASSPKSGIFNYGYTF. The CDR3 nucleotides are TGTGCCAGTAGCCCGAAGAGCGGGATTTTTAACTATGGCTACACCTTC.

V and J are TRBV11-2 and TRBJ2-5, with TRBD2 matching over 8 bases. The junction had 3 bases not matched to a gene; V was cut back by 1 base and J by 5 bases. In germline, CDR1 is SGHAT, CDR2 FQNNGV. The CDR3 sequence is 14 residues long. The CDR3 DNA is TGTGCCAGCAGCTTAGTAACGGGGGGGGAGACCCAGTACTTC. It yields the protein CASSLVTGGETQYF.

The chain combines TRBV9 with TRBJ1-2, with 7 bases aligning to TRBD1. The CDR3 covers 14 residues. From germline, CDR1 is SGDLS and CDR2 YYNGEE. With 3 bases clipped from V and 3 bases from J, the junction kept 5 bases outside the gene matches. Here the CDR3 DNA reads TGTGCCAGCAGCGACGGGACAGATTACTATGGCTACACCTTC. Translation: CASSDGTDYYGYTF.

The chain employs TRBV12-5 and TRBJ1-5; TRBD1 is a possible D gene (6 bases). Germline V CDR1 and CDR2: LGHNT, FRNRAP. This CDR3 has 13 amino acids. Deletions cut 1 base from V and 7 bases from J, with 8 bases between. The CDR3 protein is CASGLERGQPQHF. The DNA of the CDR3 is TGTGCTAGTGGTTTGGAAAGGGGGCAGCCCCAGCATTTT.

The gene calls are TRBV7-9 and TRBJ2-1; 7 positions agree with TRBD1. V was clipped by 5 bases and J by 8 bases; unmatched bases: 9. CDR3 length: 14 amino acids. Germline CDR1 is SEHNR and CDR2 is FQNEAQ (reference sequence). This chain's CDR3 is CASSPQGVDYEQFF. CDR3 coding DNA: TGTGCCAGCAGCCCCCAGGGGGTCGACTATGAGCAGTTCTTC.

This chain uses TRBV5-5 with TRBJ2-5, with D possibly TRBD2 on 5 matching bases. V was clipped by 4 bases and J by 5 bases, with 15 bases between them. This CDR3 has 14 amino acids. Germline loops: CDR1 SGHKS, CDR2 YYEKEE (reference sequence). The CDR3 loop reads CASSGRAGGETQYF. CDR3 in DNA: TGTGCCAGCAGCGGAAGGGCGGGCGGTGAGACCCAGTACTTC. The full variable domain, completed using reference TRBV5-5 and TRBJ2-5, is DAGVTQSPTHLIKTRGQQVTLRCSPISGHKSVSWYQQVLGQGPQFIFQYYEKEERGRGNFPDRFSARQFPNYSSELNVNALLLGDSALYLCASSGRAGGETQYFGPGTRLLVL.

Comments on this clone: The same CDR3 arises from other DNA sequences in this sample as well. V gene TRBV12-3 or TRBV12-4 combines with J gene TRBJ1-2; TRBD1 is a possible D gene (6 bases). V was pared by 4 bases and J by 4 bases, with 7 bases between. The CDR3 consists of 12 residues. The CDR3: CASSSDSYGYTF. CDR3 sequence (DNA): TGTGCCAGCAGTTCGGACAGCTATGGCTACACCTTC.

The chain employs TRBV2 and TRBJ2-7; 7 bases agree with TRBD1. The CDR3 consists of 15 residues. CDR1 is SNHLY and CDR2 is FYNNEI in the germline V gene. Trimming removed 7 bases from V and 4 bases from J; junction bases left unmatched: 13. This CDR3 reads CASKAGQAGIYEQYF. DNA of the CDR3: TGTGCCAGCAAGGCCGGACAGGCAGGAATATACGAGCAGTACTTC.

The chain couples TRBV6-2 or TRBV6-3 to TRBJ1-5; tentatively, D is TRBD1 (6 bases). The CDR3 covers 15 residues. CDR1 MNHEY and CDR2 SVGEGT come from the germline V gene. Trimming left V 5 bases short and J 5 bases short, with 16 bases between. The CDR3 DNA is TGTGCCAGCAGTCCCCTCTGGGACATTTATCAGCCCCAGCATTTT. Translating it yields CASSPLWDIYQPQHF.